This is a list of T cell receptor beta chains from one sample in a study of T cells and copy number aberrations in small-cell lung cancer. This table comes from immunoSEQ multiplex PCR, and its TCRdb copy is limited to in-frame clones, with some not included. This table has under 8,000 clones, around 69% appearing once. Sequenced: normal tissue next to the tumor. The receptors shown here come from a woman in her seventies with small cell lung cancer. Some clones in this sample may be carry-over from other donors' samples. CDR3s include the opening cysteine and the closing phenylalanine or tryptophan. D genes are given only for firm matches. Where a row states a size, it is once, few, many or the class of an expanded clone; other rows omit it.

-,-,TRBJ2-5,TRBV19,TGTGCCAGTAGTTTACAGGGCGGAGAGACCCAGTACTTC,CASSLQGGETQYF
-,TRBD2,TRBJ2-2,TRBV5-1,TGCGCCAGCACCGAGGGACTAGCGGGAGTTGGTACCGGGGAGCTGTTTTTT,CASTEGLAGVGTGELFF
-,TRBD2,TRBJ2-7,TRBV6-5,TGTGCCAGCAGTTACGACAAGACTAGCGGTTACGAGCAGTACTTC,CASSYDKTSGYEQYF
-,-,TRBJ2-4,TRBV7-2,TGTGCCAGCAGCTTAGGGGGTTTGCGGGGCAAAAACATTCAGTACTTC,CASSLGGLRGKNIQYF
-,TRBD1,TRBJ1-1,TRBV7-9,TGTGCCAGCAGCCCGGGACAGCGCGGGGCTGAAGCTTTCTTT,CASSPGQRGAEAFF
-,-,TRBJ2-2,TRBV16,TGTGCCAGCAGCGCCCAGCTCACCGGGGAGCTGTTTTTT,CASSAQLTGELFF
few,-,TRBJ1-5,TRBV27,TGTGCCAGCGCTCAAACAAACCTCAATCAGCCCCAGCATTTT,CASAQTNLNQPQHF
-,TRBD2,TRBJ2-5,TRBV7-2,TGTGCCAGCAGCTCCTTGACTAGCGGGGCAACCCAGTACTTC,CASSSLTSGATQYF
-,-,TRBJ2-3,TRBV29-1,TGCAGCGTGTCGGCTTATAGCACAGATACGCAGTATTTT,CSVSAYSTDTQYF
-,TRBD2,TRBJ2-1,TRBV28,TGTGCCAGCAATCCCGGACTAGCGGGGGGACTCAAAGAGCAGTTCTTC,CASNPGLAGGLKEQFF
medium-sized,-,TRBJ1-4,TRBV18,TGTGCCAGCTCGTTAGGAGGTAATGAAAAACTGTTTTTT,CASSLGGNEKLFF
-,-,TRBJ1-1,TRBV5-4,TGTGCCAGCAGCTTTAGTATGAACACTGAAGCTTTCTTT,CASSFSMNTEAFF
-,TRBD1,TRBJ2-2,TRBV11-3,TGTGCCAGCAGCCCCCCACAGGGGGTTAACGGGGAGCTGTTTTTT,CASSPPQGVNGELFF
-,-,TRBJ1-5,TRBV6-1,TGTGCCAGCAGTGAAATGGGCGAAAGCAATCAGCCCCAGCATTTT,CASSEMGESNQPQHF
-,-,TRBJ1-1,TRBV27,TGTGCCAGCAGCCGGACCTTTACCACTGAAGCTTTCTTT,CASSRTFTTEAFF
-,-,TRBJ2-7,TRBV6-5,TGTGCCAGCAAACGGGCAGGGGTTATTCACGAGCAGTACTTC,CASKRAGVIHEQYF
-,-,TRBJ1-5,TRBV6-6,TGTGCCAGCAGTCAGAACAATCAGCCCCAGCATTTT,CASSQNNQPQHF
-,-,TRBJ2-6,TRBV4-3,TGCGCCAGCAGCCAGTGGGCAGGTTCGACAGCCCGGTCTGGGGCCAACGTCCTGACTTTC,CASSQWAGSTARSGANVLTF
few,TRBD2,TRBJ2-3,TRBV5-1,TGCGCCAGCAGCCGCGGGGGGAGTGCGACAGATACGCAGTATTTT,CASSRGGSATDTQYF
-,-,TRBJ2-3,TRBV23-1,TGCGCCAGCAGTCAATCCCCGTGGCAGGAGGGGACAGATACGCAGTATTTT,CASSQSPWQEGTDTQYF
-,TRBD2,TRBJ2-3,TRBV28,TGTGCCACTAGGACTAGCGGGAGTGGGACAGATACGCAGTATTTT,CATRTSGSGTDTQYF
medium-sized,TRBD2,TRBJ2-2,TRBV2,TGTGCCAGCACTCCTGCGGGAGGGAACACCGGGGAGCTGTTTTTT,CASTPAGGNTGELFF
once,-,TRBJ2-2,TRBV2,TGTGCCAGCAGTGAAGAGGGGATTTCGGCCGGGGAGCTGTTTTTT,CASSEEGISAGELFF
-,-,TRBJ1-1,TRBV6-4,TGTGCCAGCACCACCGGAAGCACTGAAGCTTTCTTT,CASTTGSTEAFF
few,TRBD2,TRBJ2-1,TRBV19,TGTGCCAGTAGCCTAAGCGGGAGAACCAGTGAGCAGTTCTTC,CASSLSGRTSEQFF
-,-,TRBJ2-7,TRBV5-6,TGTGCCAGCAGCTTGGGTGGAGGGGACGAGCAGTACTTC,CASSLGGGDEQYF
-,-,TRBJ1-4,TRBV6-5,TGTGCCAGCAGTGGTTCCTGGGGGACTAATGAAAAACTGTTTTTT,CASSGSWGTNEKLFF
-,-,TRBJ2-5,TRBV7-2,TGTGCCAGCAGCTTGGTAGGCCTCCGTGAAGAGACCCAGTACTTC,CASSLVGLREETQYF